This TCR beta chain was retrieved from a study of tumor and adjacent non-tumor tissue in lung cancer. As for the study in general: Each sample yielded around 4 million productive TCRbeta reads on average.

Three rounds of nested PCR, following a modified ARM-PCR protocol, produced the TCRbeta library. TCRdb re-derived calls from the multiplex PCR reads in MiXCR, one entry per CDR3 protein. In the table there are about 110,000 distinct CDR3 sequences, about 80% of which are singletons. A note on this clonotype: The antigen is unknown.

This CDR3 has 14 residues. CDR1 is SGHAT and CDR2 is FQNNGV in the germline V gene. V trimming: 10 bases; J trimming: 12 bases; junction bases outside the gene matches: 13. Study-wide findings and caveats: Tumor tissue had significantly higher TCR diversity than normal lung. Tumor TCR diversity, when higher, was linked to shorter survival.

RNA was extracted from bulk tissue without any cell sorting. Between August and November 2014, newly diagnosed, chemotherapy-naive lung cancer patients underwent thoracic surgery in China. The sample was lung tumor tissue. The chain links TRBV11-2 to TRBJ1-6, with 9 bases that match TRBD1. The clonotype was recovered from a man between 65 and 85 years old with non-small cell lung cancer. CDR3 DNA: TGTGCCATCAGTGAGACAGGGGGGTATTTACCCCTCCACTTT. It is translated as CAISETGGYLPLHF.